Listed here are 3 T cell receptor beta chains from one sample, sequenced in a study of OX40 agonist ivuxolimab in advanced cancers. Repertoires were generated with immunoSEQ multiplex PCR, while TCRdb's copy carries only in-frame clones and drops some. Among roughly 80,000 clones listed, 70% to 90% were seen once. The sample was CD4+ or CD8+ T cells sorted from blood, taken in a trial of the OX40 agonist ivuxolimab. These receptors all stem from an adult with an advanced solid tumor such as melanoma, head and neck, liver or kidney cancer.

The V and J genes are TRBV29-1 and TRBJ2-5, with TRBD1 matching over 7 bases. The trim removed 5 bases at V and 2 bases at J, leaving 11 bases unmatched. The germline CDR1 and CDR2 sequences are SQVTM and ANQGSEA. The CDR3 has 15 amino acids. CDR3 sequence (DNA): TGCAGCGTTAGCCCGGAGACAGGGCTTCAAGAGACCCAGTACTTC. It yields the protein CSVSPETGLQETQYF.

In this sample, this clone turned up once. This chain links TRBV7-9 with TRBJ1-1; D not certain. V was clipped by 4 bases and J by 3 bases, with 9 bases between them. CDR1 and CDR2 from the germline V gene are SEHNR and FQNEAQ (reference sequence). This CDR3 contains 13 residues. CDR3 region: CASSSLSYTEAFF. DNA for the CDR3: TGTGCCAGCAGCTCGTTATCCTACACTGAAGCTTTCTTT.

The rearrangement links TRBV28 to TRBJ2-5; no definite D call. V was cut by 6 bases and J by 2 bases, with 13 bases left in between. Germline loops: CDR1 MDHEN, CDR2 SYDVKM. There are 14 residues in the CDR3. Here the CDR3 reads CASRNSAGQETQYF. CDR3 DNA sequence: TGTGCCAGCAGGAATTCGGCAGGACAAGAGACCCAGTACTTC. The whole variable domain, filled in from reference TRBV28 and TRBJ2-5, reads DVKVTQSSRYLVKRTGEKVFLECVQDMDHENMFWYRQDPGLGLRLIYFSYDVKMKEKGDIPEGYSVSREKKERFSLILESASTNQTSMYLCASRNSAGQETQYFGPGTRLLVL.